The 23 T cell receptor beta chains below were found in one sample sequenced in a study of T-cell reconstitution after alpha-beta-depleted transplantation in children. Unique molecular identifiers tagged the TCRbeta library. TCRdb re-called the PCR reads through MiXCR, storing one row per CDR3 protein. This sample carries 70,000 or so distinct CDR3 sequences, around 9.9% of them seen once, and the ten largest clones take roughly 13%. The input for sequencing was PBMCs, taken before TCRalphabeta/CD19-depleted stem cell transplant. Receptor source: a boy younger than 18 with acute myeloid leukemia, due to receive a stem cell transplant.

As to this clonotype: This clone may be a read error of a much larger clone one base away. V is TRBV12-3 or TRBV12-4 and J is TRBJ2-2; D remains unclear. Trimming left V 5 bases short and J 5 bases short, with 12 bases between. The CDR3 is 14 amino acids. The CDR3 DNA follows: TGTGCCAGCAGTCTAGGGCAACTAACCGGGGAGCTGTTTTTT. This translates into CASSLGQLTGELFF.

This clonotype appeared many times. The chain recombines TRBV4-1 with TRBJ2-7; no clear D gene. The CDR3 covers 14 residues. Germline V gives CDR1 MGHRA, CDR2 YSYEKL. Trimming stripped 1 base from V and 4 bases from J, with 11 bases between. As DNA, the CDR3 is TGCGCCAGCAGCCAAGTAATAGCAGATTACGAGCAGTACTTC. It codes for CASSQVIADYEQYF.

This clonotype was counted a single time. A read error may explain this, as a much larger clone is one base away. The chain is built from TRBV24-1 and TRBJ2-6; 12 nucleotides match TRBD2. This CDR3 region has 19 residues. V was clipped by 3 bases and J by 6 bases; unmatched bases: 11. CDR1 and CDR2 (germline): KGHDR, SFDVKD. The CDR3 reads CATSDPGLAGLSVANVLTF. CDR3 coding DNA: TGTGCCACCAGTGATCCAGGACTAGCGGGGTTGAGTGTGGCCAACGTCCTGACTTTC.

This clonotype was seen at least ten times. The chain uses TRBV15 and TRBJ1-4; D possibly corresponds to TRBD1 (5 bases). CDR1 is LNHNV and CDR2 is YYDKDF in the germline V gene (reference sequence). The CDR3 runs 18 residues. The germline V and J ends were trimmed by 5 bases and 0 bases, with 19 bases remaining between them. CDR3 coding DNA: TGTGCCACCAGCCGGGAAGCCTTAGGACAAGCAACTAATGAAAAACTGTTTTTT. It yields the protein CATSREALGQATNEKLFF.

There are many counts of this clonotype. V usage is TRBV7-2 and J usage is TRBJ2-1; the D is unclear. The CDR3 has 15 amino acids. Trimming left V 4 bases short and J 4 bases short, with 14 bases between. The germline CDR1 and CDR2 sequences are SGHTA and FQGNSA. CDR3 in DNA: TGTGCCAGCAGCTCGCCTGACTGGAATTACAATGAGCAGTTCTTC. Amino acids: CASSSPDWNYNEQFF.

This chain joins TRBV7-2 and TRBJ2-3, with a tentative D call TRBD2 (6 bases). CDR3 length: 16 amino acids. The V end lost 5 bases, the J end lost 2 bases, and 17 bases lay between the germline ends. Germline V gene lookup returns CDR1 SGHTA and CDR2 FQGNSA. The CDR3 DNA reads TGTGCCAGCAGCCGTTCAAGGGCTAGCGTCACAGATACGCAGTATTTT. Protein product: CASSRSRASVTDTQYF.

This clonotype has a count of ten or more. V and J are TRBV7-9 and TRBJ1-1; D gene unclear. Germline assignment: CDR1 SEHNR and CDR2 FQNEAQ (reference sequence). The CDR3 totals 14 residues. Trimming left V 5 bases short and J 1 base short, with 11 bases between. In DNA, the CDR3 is TGTGCCAGCAGCACCACGACTTCGAACACTGAAGCTTTCTTT. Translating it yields CASSTTTSNTEAFF.

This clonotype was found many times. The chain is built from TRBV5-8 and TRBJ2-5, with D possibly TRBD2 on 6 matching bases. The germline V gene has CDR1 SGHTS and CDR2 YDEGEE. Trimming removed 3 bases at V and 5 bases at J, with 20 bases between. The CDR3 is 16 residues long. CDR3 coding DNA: TGTGCCAGCAGCTCTCGCGGAAGGGGAGGTCGTGAGACCCAGTACTTC. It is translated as CASSSRGRGGRETQYF.

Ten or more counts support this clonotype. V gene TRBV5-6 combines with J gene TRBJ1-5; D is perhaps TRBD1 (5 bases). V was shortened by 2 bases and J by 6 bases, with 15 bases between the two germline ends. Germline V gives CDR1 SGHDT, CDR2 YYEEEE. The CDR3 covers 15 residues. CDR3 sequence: CASSFRQGRIQPQHF. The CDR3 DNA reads TGTGCCAGCAGCTTTAGGCAGGGTCGGATTCAGCCCCAGCATTTT.

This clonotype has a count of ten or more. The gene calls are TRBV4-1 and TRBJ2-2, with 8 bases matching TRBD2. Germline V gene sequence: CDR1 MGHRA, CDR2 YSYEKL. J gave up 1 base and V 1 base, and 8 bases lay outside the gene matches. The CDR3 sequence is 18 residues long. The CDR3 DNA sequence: TGCGCCAGCAGCCAAGCCCCCGGGGGGGCCCAGAACACCGGGGAGCTGTTTTTT. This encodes CASSQAPGGAQNTGELFF.

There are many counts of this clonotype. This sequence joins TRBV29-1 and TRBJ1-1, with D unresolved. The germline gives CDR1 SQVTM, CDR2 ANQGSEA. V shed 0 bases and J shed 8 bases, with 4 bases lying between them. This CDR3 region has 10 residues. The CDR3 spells CSVEDEEAFF. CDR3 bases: TGCAGCGTTGAAGATGAGGAAGCTTTCTTT.

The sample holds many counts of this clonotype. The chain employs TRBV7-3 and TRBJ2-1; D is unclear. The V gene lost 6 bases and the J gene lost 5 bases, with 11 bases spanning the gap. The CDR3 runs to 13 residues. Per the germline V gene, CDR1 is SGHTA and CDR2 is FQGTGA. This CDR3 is CASSLPSNNEQFF. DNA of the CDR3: TGTGCCAGCAGTTTACCTTCAAACAATGAGCAGTTCTTC.

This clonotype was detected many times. The CDR3 spells CASSPSRGKGYTF. DNA for the CDR3: TGCGCCAGCAGCCCATCGAGAGGGAAAGGCTACACCTTC. The chain links TRBV5-1 to TRBJ1-2; no clear D. V shed 4 bases and J shed 8 bases, with 15 bases lying between them. There are 13 residues in the CDR3. Germline loops: CDR1 SGHRS, CDR2 YFSETQ.

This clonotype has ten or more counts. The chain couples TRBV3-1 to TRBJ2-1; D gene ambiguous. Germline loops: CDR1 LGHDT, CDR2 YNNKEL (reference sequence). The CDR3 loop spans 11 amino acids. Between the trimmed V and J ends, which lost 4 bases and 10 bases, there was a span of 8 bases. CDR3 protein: CASSRAREQFF. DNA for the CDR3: TGTGCCAGCAGCCGAGCTCGAGAGCAGTTCTTC.

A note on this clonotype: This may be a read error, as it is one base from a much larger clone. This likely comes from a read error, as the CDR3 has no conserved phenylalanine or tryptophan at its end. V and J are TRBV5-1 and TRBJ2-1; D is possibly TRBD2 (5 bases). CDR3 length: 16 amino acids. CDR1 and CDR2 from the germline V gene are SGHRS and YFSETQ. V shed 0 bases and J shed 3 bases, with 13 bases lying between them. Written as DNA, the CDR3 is TGCGCCAGCAGCTTGGAAACTCAGCGGATCTACAATGAGCAGTTCTAC. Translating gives CASSLETQRIYNEQFY.

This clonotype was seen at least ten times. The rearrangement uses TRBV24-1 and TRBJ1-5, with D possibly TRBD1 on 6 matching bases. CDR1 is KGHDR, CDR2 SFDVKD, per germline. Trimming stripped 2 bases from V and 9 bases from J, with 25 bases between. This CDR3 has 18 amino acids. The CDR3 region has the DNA TGTGCCACCAGTGATTCTTCCCCGACAGGTACATTAGAGGGGCCCCAGCATTTT. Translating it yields CATSDSSPTGTLEGPQHF.

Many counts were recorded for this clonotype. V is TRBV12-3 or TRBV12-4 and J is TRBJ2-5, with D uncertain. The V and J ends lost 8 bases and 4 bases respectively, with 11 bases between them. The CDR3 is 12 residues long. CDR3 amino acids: CASRYGGETQYF. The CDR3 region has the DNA TGTGCCAGCCGGTATGGTGGAGAGACCCAGTACTTC.

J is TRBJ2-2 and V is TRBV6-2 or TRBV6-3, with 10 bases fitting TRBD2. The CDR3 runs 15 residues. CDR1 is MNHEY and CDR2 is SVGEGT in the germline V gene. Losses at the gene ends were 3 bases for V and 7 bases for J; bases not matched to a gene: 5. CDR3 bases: TGTGCCAGCAGTTATCTAGCGGGAGTTGTCGGGGAGCTGTTTTTT. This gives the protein CASSYLAGVVGELFF.

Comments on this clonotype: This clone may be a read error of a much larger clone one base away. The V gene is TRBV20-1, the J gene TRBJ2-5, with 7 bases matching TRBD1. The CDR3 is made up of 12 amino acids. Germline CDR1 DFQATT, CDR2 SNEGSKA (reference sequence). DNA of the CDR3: TGCAGTGCTCGGGACAGCCAAGAGAGCCAGTACTTC. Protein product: CSARDSQESQYF.

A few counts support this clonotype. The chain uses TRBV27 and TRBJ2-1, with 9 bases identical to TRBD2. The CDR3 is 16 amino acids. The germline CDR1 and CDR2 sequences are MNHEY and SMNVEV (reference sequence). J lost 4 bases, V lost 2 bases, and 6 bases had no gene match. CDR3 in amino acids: CASSLGRLADYNEQFF. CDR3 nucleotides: TGTGCCAGCAGTTTAGGGAGACTAGCGGATTACAATGAGCAGTTCTTC.

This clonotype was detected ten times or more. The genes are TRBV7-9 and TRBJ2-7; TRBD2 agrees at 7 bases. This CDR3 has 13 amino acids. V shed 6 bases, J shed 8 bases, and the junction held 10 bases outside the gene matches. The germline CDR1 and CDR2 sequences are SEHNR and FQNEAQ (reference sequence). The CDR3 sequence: CASRSTGGDKQYF. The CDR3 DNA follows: TGTGCCAGCAGATCAACGGGAGGAGATAAGCAGTACTTC.

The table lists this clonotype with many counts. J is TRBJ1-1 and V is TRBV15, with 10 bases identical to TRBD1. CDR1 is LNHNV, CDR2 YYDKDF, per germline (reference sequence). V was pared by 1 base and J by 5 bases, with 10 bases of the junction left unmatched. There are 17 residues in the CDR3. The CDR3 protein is CATSRVRTGGGETEAFF. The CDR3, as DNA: TGTGCCACCAGCAGAGTTCGGACAGGGGGGGGAGAGACTGAAGCTTTCTTT.

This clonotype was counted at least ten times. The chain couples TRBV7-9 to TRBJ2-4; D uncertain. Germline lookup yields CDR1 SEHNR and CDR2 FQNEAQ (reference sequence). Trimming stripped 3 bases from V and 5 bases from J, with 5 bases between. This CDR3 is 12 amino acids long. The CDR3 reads CASSFSQNIQYF. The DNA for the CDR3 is TGTGCCAGCAGCTTCAGTCAAAACATTCAGTACTTC.